This T cell receptor beta chain was documented in a study of post-analysis software for immune sequencing data. Overall study results and limits: Patients used about 5 TRBV segments, including TRBV5-6, TRBV5-1 and TRBV20-1, more often than controls.

This clonotype came up a few times. Its specificity is not known. V lost 4 bases and J lost 2; bases outside the gene matches: 6. CDR1 is MNHEY, CDR2 SMNVEV, per germline (reference sequence). CDR3 length equals 15 residues. Prepared TCR beta cDNA libraries contained unique molecular identifiers. TCRdb passed the PCR reads through MiXCR, listing each CDR3 protein once. The sample shows approximately 690,000 distinct CDR3 sequences, 55% to 60% of them seen only once. This sequence joins TRBV27 and TRBJ1-1; 8 positions agree with TRBD1. The clonotype was recovered from a girl aged 2-10 years with multiple sclerosis. Material for sequencing was blood. CDR3 region: CASSSPGGVNTEAFF. The CDR3 DNA is TGTGCCAGCAGTTCCCCAGGGGGCGTTAACACTGAAGCTTTCTTT.